The entry that follows covers one T cell receptor beta chain sequence. This sample was included in a study of PD-L1 blockade in urothelial cancer. What went into each PCR as a spike was synthetic TCR analog templates. Sequencing was performed with immunoSEQ multiplex PCR; in TCRdb, only in-frame clones are kept and a portion is missing. The data show some 25,000 clones, 84% seen once. J was trimmed by 6 bases and V by 3 bases; bases with no gene match: 3. Germline V CDR1 and CDR2: SEHNR, FQNEAQ (reference sequence). The CDR3 has 15 residues. The sequences come from PBMCs, collected around atezolizumab (anti-PD-L1) treatment. The V and J genes are TRBV7-9 and TRBJ2-1; 12 bases agree with TRBD2. The origin of this receptor is a man aged 65 to 85 with urothelial cancer. The CDR3 here is CASSFTSGGPNEQFF. CDR3 DNA: TGTGCCAGCAGCTTTACTAGCGGGGGGCCCAATGAGCAGTTCTTC.